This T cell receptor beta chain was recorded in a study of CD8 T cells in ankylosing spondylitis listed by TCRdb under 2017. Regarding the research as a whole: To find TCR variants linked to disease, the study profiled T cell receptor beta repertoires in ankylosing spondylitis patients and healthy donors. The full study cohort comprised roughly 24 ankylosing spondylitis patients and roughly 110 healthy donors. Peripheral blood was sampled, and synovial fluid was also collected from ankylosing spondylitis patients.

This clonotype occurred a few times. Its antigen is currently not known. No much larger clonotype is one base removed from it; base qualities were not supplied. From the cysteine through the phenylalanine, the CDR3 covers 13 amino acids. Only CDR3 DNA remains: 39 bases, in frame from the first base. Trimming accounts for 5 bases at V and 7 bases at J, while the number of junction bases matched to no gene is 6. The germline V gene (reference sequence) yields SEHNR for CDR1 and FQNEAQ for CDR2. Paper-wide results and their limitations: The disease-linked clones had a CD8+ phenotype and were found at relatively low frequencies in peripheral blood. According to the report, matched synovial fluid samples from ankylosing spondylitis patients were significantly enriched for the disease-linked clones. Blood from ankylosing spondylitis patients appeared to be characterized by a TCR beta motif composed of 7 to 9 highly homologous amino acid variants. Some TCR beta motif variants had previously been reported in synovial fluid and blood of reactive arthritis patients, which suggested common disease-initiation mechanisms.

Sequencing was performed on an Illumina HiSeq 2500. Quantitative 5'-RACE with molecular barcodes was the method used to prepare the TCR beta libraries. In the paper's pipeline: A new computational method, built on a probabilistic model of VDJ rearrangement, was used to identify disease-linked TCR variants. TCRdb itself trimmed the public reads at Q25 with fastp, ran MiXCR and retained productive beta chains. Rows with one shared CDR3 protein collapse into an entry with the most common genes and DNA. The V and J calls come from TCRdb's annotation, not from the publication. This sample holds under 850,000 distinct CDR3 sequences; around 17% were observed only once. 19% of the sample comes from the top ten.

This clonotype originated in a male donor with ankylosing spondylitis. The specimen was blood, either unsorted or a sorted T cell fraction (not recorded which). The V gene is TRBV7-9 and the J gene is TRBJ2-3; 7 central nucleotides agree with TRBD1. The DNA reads TGTGCCAGCAGCCCCGACAGGGAATATACGCAGTATTTT. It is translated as CASSPDREYTQYF.